Listed here is a single T cell receptor (beta chain). Other DNA sequences in this sample translate to the same CDR3. Trimming removed 4 bases from V and 2 bases from J, with 8 bases in between. This CDR3 spans 13 amino acids. Germline CDR1 and CDR2: MNHEY and SMNVEV (reference sequence). This entry is derived from a study of blood T cell repertoires in COVID-19. Overall study: PBMCs, B-cell-depleted T cells, or T cells provided the cDNA or gDNA that made up the material.

As originally analysed: Nucleated cell counts were estimated from reference gene primer amplification. The table came from immunoSEQ multiplex PCR; TCRdb's copy has only in-frame clones and leaves some out. Clone size and V and J calls were adopted from that table, with D and trimming inferred from the DNA. The sample includes approximately 400,000 clones, more than 80% of them seen just once. This receptor was obtained from a man aged 40-49 years with acute or convalescent COVID-19. The sequencing input was peripheral blood. The gene calls are TRBV27 and TRBJ1-1, with D possibly matching TRBD1 (5 bases). The DNA for the CDR3 is TGTGCCAGCAGTTACAGGAGAAACACTGAAGCTTTCTTT. This encodes CASSYRRNTEAFF.